These T cell receptor beta chains were read from a single sample in a study of vaccination and CD4 T cells after COVID-19. Their antigens are not known. TCRdb reanalysed the PCR reads using MiXCR and keeps one entry per CDR3 protein. This sample carries approximately 3,000 distinct CDR3 sequences, more than 70% of them seen once, and the ten largest clones take around 25%. Input material: CD4+ T cells from blood, cultured in vitro. These receptors all stem from a human donor who had recovered from COVID-19. The CDR3 runs from the conserved cysteine through the conserved F or W. A D gene is named only where the DNA matches it firmly. Size is omitted from some rows. Given values are once, few, many or a class for expanded clones.

clone_size: once
v_call: TRBV18
d_call: -
j_call: TRBJ1-6
cdr3_aa: CASSLEVKGPPHF
cdr3_nt: TGTGCCAGCTCACTGGAGGTAAAGGGCCCCCCCCACTTT

clone_size: -
v_call: TRBV6-1
d_call: -
j_call: TRBJ2-7
cdr3_aa: CASSPSLKTYEQYF
cdr3_nt: TGTGCCAGCAGTCCGTCATTGAAGACCTACGAGCAGTACTTC

clone_size: few
v_call: TRBV20-1
d_call: -
j_call: TRBJ1-4
cdr3_aa: CSARDPNRNEKLFF
cdr3_nt: TGCAGTGCTAGAGACCCGAACCGTAATGAAAAACTGTTTTTT

clone_size: -
v_call: TRBV23-1
d_call: TRBD1
j_call: TRBJ1-2
cdr3_aa: CASSHGQGGQDGYTF
cdr3_nt: TGCGCCAGCAGTCACGGACAGGGAGGTCAGGATGGCTACACCTTC

clone_size: hyperexpanded
v_call: TRBV15
d_call: -
j_call: TRBJ1-2
cdr3_aa: CATSSRAGALYGYTF
cdr3_nt: TGTGCCACCAGTAGTCGGGCAGGGGCCCTCTATGGCTACACCTTC

clone_size: -
v_call: TRBV27
d_call: TRBD1
j_call: TRBJ1-6
cdr3_aa: CASSPGTGSDSPLHF
cdr3_nt: TGTGCCAGCAGTCCAGGGACAGGGAGTGATTCACCCCTCCACTTT

clone_size: once
v_call: TRBV11-2
d_call: -
j_call: TRBJ2-1
cdr3_aa: CAGSRGRENEQFF
cdr3_nt: TGTGCCGGCAGCCGAGGAAGGGAGAATGAGCAGTTCTTC

clone_size: once
v_call: TRBV6-1
d_call: -
j_call: TRBJ1-4
cdr3_aa: CASRDGRAGEKLFF
cdr3_nt: TGTGCCAGCAGGGATGGGAGAGCAGGGGAAAAACTGTTTTTT

clone_size: -
v_call: TRBV14
d_call: TRBD1
j_call: TRBJ1-6
cdr3_aa: CASSQPGTGGYNSPLHF
cdr3_nt: TGTGCCAGCAGCCAGCCCGGGACAGGTGGTTATAATTCACCCCTCCACTTT

clone_size: once
v_call: TRBV28
d_call: -
j_call: TRBJ2-7
cdr3_aa: CASGRNYEQYF
cdr3_nt: TGTGCCAGCGGCCGGAACTACGAGCAGTACTTC

clone_size: large
v_call: TRBV6-4
d_call: TRBD2
j_call: TRBJ2-4
cdr3_aa: CASRLTSGSENIQYF
cdr3_nt: TGTGCCAGCAGACTGACTAGCGGGTCGGAAAACATTCAGTACTTC

clone_size: -
v_call: TRBV7-2
d_call: TRBD1
j_call: TRBJ1-2
cdr3_aa: CASSLAPGTVYGYTF
cdr3_nt: TGTGCCAGCAGCTTAGCCCCCGGGACAGTCTATGGCTACACCTTC

clone_size: -
v_call: TRBV7-2
d_call: -
j_call: TRBJ2-7
cdr3_aa: CASSLSRAQTTRYF
cdr3_nt: TGTGCCAGCAGCTTATCTCGGGCCCAAACCACGCGGTACTTC

clone_size: medium-sized
v_call: TRBV7-8
d_call: -
j_call: TRBJ1-5
cdr3_aa: CASSLDKGQPQHF
cdr3_nt: TGTGCCAGCAGCTTGGACAAAGGGCAGCCCCAGCATTTT

clone_size: -
v_call: TRBV7-2
d_call: -
j_call: TRBJ1-2
cdr3_aa: CASSWDGYGYTF
cdr3_nt: TGTGCCAGCAGCTGGGACGGCTATGGCTACACCTTC

clone_size: few
v_call: TRBV27
d_call: TRBD1
j_call: TRBJ1-2
cdr3_aa: CASSSGQGYGYTF
cdr3_nt: TGTGCCAGCAGTTCGGGACAGGGGTATGGCTACACCTTC

clone_size: -
v_call: TRBV7-2
d_call: -
j_call: TRBJ2-1
cdr3_aa: CASSLGTGPDGQFF
cdr3_nt: TGTGCCAGCAGCTTAGGCACGGGACCGGACGGGCAGTTCTTC

clone_size: -
v_call: TRBV12-3/TRBV12-4
d_call: TRBD1
j_call: TRBJ1-4
cdr3_aa: CASRPGGEKLFF
cdr3_nt: TGTGCCAGCAGGCCAGGGGGGGAAAAACTGTTTTTT

clone_size: medium-sized
v_call: TRBV7-9
d_call: -
j_call: TRBJ1-2
cdr3_aa: CASSLAGGGYGYTF
cdr3_nt: TGTGCCAGCAGCTTAGCTGGCGGGGGCTATGGCTACACCTTC

clone_size: medium-sized
v_call: TRBV6-1
d_call: -
j_call: TRBJ2-4
cdr3_aa: CTKDIQYF
cdr3_nt: TGTACCAAGGACATTCAGTACTTC